The entry below describes one T cell receptor beta chain. Its antigen is still unknown. Measured with immunoSEQ multiplex PCR; TCRdb has only the in-frame clones, and not every one. The sample gives under 250,000 clones, around 85% of which show up once; 2.9% is in the top ten. The sample originates from a study of Ad26.COV2.S vaccination and SARS-CoV-2 variants. The germline gives CDR1 KGHSH, CDR2 LQKENI. V was shortened by 0 bases and J by 7 bases, with 15 bases between the two germline ends. The CDR3 has 15 residues. Documented treatment: roughly 19 received Ad26.COV2.S at low or high dose, single or two shots; about 5 received placebo; per-sample allocation not given. Day 63 following the first vaccine or placebo injection was when the samples were taken. At a Boston site, the person donating was an adult of 18-55 years. Study outcomes and limitations: Spike-specific CD8+ and CD4+ T cell responses reportedly showed substantial breadth after vaccination. Analyses of TCR breadth and depth may have underestimated total T cell responses.

This TCR was recovered from a person aged 18 to 65 who received the Ad26.COV2.S COVID-19 vaccine or a placebo. The rearrangement joins TRBV18 to TRBJ1-1, with D possibly matching TRBD1 (5 bases). The sample was peripheral blood, taken in a trial of Ad26.COV2.S vaccine versus placebo. The DNA for the CDR3 is TGTGCCAGCTCACCACCGGGGCAACTTGAAGGTGAAGCTTTCTTT. Translated, it gives CASSPPGQLEGEAFF.